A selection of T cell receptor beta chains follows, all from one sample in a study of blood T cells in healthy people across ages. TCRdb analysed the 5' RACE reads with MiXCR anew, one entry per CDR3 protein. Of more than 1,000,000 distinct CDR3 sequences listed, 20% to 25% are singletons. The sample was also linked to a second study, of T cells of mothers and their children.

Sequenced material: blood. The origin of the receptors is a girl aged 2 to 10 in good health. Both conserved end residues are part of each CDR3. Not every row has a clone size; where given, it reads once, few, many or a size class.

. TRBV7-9 CASSQGQGISYEQYF
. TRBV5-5 CASSLWSSGNYEQYF
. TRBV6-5 CASSLGTGKQETQYF
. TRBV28 CASPTGYQETQYF
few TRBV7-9 CASSLGADQETQYF
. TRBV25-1 CASRSDRVYEQYF
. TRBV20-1 CSAPTTGYEQFF
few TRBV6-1 CASTFTPTYEQYF
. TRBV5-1 CASRTGVDTQYF
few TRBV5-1 CASSFAGNGYNEQFF
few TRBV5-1 CASSLKTAPQETQYF
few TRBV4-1 CASSQGLAGNEQYF
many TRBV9 CASSVLGQGSRETQYF
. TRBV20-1 CSASFPGQTRVGETQYF
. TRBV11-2 CASSLGVSSRRGQFF
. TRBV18 CASSPASGSDEQYF
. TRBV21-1 CASSNRGQGTYEQYF
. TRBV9 CASSVAGLSGAPTDTQYF
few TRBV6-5 CASSYSSGRGNSPLHF
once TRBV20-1 CSARNRDRGVQTDTQYF
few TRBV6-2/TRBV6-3 CASTTPGLTVAYEQYF
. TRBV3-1 CASSQDTGRYNEQFF
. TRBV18 CASSPRGQEQYEQYF
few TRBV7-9 CASNSGSGNTGELFF
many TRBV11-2 CASSLDVDRGKETQYF
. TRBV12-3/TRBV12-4 CASSLRGFRQPQHF
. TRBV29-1 CSVEPGTSGGTQYF
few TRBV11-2 CASSFGTGDIQYF
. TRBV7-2 CASSFAAGETQYF
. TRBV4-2 CASSQDTRGAQYF
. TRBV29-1 CSVEFVEQNTEAFF
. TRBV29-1 CSVVQYSASSYNEQFF
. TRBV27 CASSPGLVVPMSQYF
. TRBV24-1 CTTSDSGGKSYNEQFF
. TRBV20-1 CSATNMAFF
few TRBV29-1 CSVSLASGWNEKLFF
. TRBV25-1 CASSTYEGDSYEQYF
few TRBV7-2 CASSTKAGVGETQYF
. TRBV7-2 CASSDGISGNTIYF
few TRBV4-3 CASSREGLYTGELFF
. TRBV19 CASSKTSGGDNEQFF
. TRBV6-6 CASRRILQPNTEAFF
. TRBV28 CASRGTSGRGASYNEQFF
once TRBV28 CASSPIFGQINEKLFF
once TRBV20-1 CSAGPPNTEAFF
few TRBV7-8 CASSLAQGGYGQYF
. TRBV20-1 CSAKGQNSYEQYF
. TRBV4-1 CASSQDGIGYNEQFF
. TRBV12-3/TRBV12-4 CASSSTYSYGYTF
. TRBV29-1 CSVVGGQAYGYTF
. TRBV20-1 CSAMEAATEAFF
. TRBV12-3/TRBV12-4 CASSSLNAEAFF
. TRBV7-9 CASSSAVAGGTQETQYF
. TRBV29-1 CSARSRGVAGELFF
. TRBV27 CFTGETYEQYF